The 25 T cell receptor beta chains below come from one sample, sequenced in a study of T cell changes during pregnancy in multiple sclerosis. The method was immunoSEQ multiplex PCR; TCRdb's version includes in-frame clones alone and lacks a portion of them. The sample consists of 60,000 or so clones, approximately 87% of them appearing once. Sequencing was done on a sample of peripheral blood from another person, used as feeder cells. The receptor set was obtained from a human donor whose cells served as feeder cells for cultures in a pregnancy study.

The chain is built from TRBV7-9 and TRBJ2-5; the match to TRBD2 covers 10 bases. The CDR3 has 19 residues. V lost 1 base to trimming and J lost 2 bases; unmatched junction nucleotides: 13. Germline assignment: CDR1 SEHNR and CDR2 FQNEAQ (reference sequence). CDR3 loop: CASSLGLSGGSVGQETQYF. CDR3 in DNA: TGTGCCAGCAGCTTAGGCCTTAGCGGGGGGTCCGTGGGGCAAGAGACCCAGTACTTC.

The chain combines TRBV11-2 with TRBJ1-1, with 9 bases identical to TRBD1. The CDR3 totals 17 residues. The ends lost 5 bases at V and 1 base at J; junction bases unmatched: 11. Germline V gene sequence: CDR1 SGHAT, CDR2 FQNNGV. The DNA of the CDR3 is TGTGCCAGCAGCATTTCGATACAGGGGGCCTGGAACACTGAAGCTTTCTTT. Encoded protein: CASSISIQGAWNTEAFF. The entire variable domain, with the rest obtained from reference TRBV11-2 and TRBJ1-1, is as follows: EAGVAQSPRYKIIEKRQSVAFWCNPISGHATLYWYQQILGQGPKLLIQFQNNGVVDDSQLPKDRFSAERLKGVDSTLKIQPAKLEDSAVYLCASSISIQGAWNTEAFFGQGTRLTVV.

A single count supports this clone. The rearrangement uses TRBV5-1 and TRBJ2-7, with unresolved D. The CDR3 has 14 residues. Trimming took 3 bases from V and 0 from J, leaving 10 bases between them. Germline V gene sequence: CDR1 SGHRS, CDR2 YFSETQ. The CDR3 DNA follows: TGCGCCAGCAGCTCCCCGTCGAGCTCCTACGAGCAGTACTTC. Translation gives CASSSPSSSYEQYF.

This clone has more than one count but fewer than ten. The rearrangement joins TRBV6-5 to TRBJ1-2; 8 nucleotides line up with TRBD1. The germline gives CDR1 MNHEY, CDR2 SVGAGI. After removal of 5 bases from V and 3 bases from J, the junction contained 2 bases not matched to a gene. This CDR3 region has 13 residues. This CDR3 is CASSRTGHYGYTF. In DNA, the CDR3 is TGTGCCAGCAGTCGGACAGGGCACTATGGCTACACCTTC.

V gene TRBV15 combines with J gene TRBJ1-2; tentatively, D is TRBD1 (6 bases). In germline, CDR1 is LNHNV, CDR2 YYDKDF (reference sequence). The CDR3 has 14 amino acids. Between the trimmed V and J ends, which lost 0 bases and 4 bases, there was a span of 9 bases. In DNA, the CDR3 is TGTGCCACCAGCAGAGACCGACAGGCCTATGGCTACACCTTC. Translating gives CATSRDRQAYGYTF.

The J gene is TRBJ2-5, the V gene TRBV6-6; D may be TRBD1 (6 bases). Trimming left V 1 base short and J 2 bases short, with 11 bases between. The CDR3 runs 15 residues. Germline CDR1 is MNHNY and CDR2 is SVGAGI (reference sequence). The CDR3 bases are TGTGCCAGCAGTTACTTCCAGGGGATACAAGAGACCCAGTACTTC. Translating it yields CASSYFQGIQETQYF.

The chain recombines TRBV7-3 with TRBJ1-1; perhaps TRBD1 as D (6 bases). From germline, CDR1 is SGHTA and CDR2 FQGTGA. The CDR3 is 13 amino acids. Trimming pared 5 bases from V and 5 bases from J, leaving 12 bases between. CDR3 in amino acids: CASSIGGRTEAFF. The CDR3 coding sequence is TGTGCCAGCAGCATAGGGGGGCGGACTGAAGCTTTCTTT.

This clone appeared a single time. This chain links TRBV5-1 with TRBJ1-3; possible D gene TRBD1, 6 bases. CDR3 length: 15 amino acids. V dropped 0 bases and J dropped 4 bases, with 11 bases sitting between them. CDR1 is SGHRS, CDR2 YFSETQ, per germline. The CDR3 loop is CASSLEPGAGNTIYF. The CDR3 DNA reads TGCGCCAGCAGCTTGGAACCGGGGGCCGGAAACACCATATATTTT.

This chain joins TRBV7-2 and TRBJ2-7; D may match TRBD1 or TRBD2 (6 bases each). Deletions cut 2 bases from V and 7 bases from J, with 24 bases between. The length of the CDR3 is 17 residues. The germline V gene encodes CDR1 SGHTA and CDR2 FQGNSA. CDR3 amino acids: CASSLSPLGGGPREQYF. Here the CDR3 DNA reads TGTGCCAGCAGCTTATCCCCGCTGGGTGGGGGGCCGAGGGAGCAGTACTTC.

CDR3 sequence: CASSKTNMNTEAFF. The DNA for the CDR3 is TGTGCCAGCAGTAAGACCAACATGAACACTGAAGCTTTCTTT. The chain links TRBV6-6 to TRBJ1-1; no definite D call. V was clipped by 5 bases and J by 0 bases, with 10 bases between them. Per the germline V gene, CDR1 is MNHNY and CDR2 is SVGAGI (reference sequence). This CDR3 contains 14 residues.

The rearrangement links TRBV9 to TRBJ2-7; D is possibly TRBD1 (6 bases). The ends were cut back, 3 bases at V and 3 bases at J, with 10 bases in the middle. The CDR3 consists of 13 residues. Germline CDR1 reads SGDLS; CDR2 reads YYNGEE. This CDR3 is CASSAGDGYEQYF. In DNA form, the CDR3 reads TGTGCCAGCAGCGCAGGGGACGGCTACGAGCAGTACTTC.

CDR3 loop: CAWSTGLADEQYF. CDR3 coding DNA: TGTGCCTGGAGCACAGGACTAGCGGACGAGCAGTACTTC. This chain links TRBV30 with TRBJ2-7; TRBD2 agrees at 10 bases. V was pared by 3 bases and J by 5 bases, with 4 bases of the junction left unmatched. Per the germline V gene, CDR1 is GTSNPN and CDR2 is SVGIG (reference sequence). This CDR3 contains 13 residues.

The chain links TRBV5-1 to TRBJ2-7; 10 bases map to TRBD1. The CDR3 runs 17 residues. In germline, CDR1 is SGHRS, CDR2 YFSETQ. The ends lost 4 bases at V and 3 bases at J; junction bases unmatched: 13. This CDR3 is CASSTRDRGDTGYEQYF. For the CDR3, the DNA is TGCGCCAGCAGCACACGGGACAGGGGAGACACTGGCTACGAGCAGTACTTC.

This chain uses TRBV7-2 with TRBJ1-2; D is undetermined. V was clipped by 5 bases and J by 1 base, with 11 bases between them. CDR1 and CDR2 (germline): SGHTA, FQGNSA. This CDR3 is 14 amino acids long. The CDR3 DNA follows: TGTGCCAGCAGCCCGACTTTCTTTAACTATGGCTACACCTTC. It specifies CASSPTFFNYGYTF.

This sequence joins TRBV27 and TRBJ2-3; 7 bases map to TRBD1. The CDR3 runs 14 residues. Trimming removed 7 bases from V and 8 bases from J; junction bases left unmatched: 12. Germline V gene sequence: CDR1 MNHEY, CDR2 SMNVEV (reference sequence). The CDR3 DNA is TGTGCCAGCACCAACAGGGGAAAGGGCGGTACGCAGTATTTT. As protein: CASTNRGKGGTQYF.

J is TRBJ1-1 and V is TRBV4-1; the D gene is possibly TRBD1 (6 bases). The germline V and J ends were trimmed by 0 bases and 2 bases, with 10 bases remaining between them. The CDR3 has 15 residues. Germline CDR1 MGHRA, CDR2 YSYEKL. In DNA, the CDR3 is TGCGCCAGCAGCCAAGAAGGGGGGGGCAACACTGAAGCTTTCTTT. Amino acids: CASSQEGGGNTEAFF.

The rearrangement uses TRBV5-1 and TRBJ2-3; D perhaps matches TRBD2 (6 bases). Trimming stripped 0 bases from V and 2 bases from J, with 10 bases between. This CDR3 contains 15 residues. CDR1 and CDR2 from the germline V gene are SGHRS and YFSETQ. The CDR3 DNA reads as TGCGCCAGCAGCTTGGATGGGGGGATCACAGATACGCAGTATTTT. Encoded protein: CASSLDGGITDTQYF.

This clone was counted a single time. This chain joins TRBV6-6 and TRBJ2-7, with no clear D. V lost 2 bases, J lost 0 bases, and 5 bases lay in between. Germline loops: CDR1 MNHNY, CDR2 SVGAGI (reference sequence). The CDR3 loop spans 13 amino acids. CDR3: CASSYGASYEQYF. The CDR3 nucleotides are TGTGCCAGCAGTTACGGCGCCTCCTACGAGCAGTACTTC.

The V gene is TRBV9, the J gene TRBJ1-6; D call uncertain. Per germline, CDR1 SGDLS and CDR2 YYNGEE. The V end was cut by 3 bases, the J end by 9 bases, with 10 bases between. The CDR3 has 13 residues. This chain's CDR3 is CASSEEMVSPLHF. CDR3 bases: TGTGCCAGCAGCGAGGAAATGGTTTCACCCCTCCACTTT.

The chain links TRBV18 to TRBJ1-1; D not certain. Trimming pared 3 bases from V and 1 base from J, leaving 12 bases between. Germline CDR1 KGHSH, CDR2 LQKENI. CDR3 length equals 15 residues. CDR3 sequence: CASSPGKGANTEAFF. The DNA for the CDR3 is TGTGCCAGCTCACCCGGAAAGGGTGCGAACACTGAAGCTTTCTTT.

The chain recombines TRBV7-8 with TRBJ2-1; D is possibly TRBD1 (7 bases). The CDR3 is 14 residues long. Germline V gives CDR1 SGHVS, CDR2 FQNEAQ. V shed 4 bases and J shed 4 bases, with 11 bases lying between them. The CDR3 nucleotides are TGTGCCAGCAGCTGGAGGGACAGTTACAATGAGCAGTTCTTC. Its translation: CASSWRDSYNEQFF.

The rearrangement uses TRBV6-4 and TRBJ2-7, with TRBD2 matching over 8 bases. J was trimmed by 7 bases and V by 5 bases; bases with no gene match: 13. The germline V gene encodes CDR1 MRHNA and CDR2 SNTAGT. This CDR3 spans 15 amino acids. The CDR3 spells CASSPGGSHLGEQYF. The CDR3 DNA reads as TGTGCCAGCAGTCCGGGAGGGTCCCACCTAGGGGAGCAGTACTTC.

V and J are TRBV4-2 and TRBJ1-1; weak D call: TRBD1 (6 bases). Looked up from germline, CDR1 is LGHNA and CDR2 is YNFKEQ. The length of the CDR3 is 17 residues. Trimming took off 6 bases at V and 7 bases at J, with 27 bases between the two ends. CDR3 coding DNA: TGTGCCAGCAGACCCTCGGGCTGGGGGGCACAAGGAAGTGAAGCTTTCTTT. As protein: CASRPSGWGAQGSEAFF.

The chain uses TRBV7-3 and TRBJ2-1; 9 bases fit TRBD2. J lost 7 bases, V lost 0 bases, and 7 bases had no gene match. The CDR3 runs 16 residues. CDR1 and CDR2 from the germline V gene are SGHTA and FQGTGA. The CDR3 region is CASSLTPGLADNEQFF. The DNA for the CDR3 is TGTGCCAGCAGCTTAACCCCGGGACTAGCTGATAATGAGCAGTTCTTC.

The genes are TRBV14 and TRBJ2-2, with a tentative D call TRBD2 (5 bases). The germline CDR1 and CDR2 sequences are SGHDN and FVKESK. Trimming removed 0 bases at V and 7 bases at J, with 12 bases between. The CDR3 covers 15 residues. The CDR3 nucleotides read TGTGCCAGCAGCCAAGATCTTCCGGGGATCGGGGAGCTGTTTTTT. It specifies CASSQDLPGIGELFF.